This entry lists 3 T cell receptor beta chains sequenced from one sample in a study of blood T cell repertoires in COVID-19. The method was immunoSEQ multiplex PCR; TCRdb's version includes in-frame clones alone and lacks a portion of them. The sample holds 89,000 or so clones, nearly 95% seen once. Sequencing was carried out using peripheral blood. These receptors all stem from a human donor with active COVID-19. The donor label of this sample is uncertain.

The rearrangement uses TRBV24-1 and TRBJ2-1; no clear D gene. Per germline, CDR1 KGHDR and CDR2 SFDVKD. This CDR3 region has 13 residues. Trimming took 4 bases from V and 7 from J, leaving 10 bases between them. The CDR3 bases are TGTGCCACCAGTGAGGCTATCGGGAATGAGCAGTTCTTC. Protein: CATSEAIGNEQFF.

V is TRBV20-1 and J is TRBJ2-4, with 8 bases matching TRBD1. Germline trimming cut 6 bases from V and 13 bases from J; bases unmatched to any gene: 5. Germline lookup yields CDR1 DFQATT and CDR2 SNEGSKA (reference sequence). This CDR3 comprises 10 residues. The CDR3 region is CSATGTGQYF. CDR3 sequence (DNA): TGCAGTGCAACCGGGACAGGCCAGTACTTC.

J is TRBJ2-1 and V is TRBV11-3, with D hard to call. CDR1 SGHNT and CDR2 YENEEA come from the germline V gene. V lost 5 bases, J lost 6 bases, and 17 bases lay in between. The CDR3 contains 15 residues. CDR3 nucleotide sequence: TGTGCCAGCAGCCGAGACCATTTACGGGTCAATGAGCAGTTCTTC. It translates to CASSRDHLRVNEQFF.